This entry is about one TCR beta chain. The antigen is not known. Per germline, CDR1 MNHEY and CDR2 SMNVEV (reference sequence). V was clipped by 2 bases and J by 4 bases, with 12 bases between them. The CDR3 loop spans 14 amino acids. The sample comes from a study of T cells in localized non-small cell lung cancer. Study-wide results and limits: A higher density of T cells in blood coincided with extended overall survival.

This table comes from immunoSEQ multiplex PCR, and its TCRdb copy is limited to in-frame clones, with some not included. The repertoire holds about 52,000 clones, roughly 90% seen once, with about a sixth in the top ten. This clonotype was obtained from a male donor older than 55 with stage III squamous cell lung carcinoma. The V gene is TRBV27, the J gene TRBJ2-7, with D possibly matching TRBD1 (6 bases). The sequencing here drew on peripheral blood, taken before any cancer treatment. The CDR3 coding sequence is TGTGCCAGCAGTTTAGGCAGGGGAGCTTACGAGCAGTACTTC. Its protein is CASSLGRGAYEQYF.